This passage covers 16 T cell receptor beta chains from one sample sequenced in a study of PD-L1 blockade in urothelial cancer. Assay used: immunoSEQ multiplex PCR; TCRdb lists only in-frame clones, some missing. The data hold 85,000 to 95,000 clones, with 90% observed a single time. Time point here: pretreatment peripheral blood. The sample here was PBMCs, taken around atezolizumab (anti-PD-L1) treatment. The receptors were sampled from a man aged 55 to 70 with urothelial cancer.

The V and J genes are TRBV10-3 and TRBJ2-7; 9 positions match TRBD2. V dropped 3 bases and J dropped 6; count of bases not matched to a gene: 3. Germline V gene data show CDR1 as ENHRY and CDR2 as SYGVKD. The CDR3 sequence is 13 residues long. CDR3 nucleotides: TGTGCCATCAGTGACCTAGCGGGAACCGAGCAGTACTTC. Protein product: CAISDLAGTEQYF.

V usage is TRBV25-1 and J usage is TRBJ2-1, with D perhaps TRBD2 (5 bases). The germline gives CDR1 MGHDK, CDR2 SYGVNS. V lost 6 bases to trimming and J lost 2 bases, with 14 bases between them. This CDR3 contains 15 residues. CDR3 protein: CASRGTGFTYNEQFF. Here the CDR3 DNA reads TGTGCCAGCAGGGGAACGGGATTCACCTACAATGAGCAGTTCTTC.

The chain's CDR3 is CASSSDTRGGRETQYF. CDR3 DNA: TGTGCCAGCAGCTCCGATACCCGGGGGGGACGGGAGACCCAGTACTTC. V is TRBV5-4 and J is TRBJ2-5; 8 nucleotides line up with TRBD2. Trimming removed 3 bases from V and 5 bases from J; junction bases left unmatched: 12. Germline CDR1 and CDR2: SGHNT and YYREEE (reference sequence). The CDR3 has 16 residues.

The V and J genes are TRBV6-5 and TRBJ1-2; 8 bases map to TRBD1. The junction had 7 bases not matched to a gene; V was cut back by 5 bases and J by 8 bases. Per the germline V gene, CDR1 is MNHEY and CDR2 is SVGAGI. The CDR3 extends over 13 amino acids. Written as DNA, the CDR3 is TGTGCCAGCAGTGACGGACAGGGTTGGGGCTACACCTTC. The encoded protein is CASSDGQGWGYTF.

In DNA form, the CDR3 reads TGTGCCATCAGTGAGTCGTTAGCGGGGGGGCAGAGTACGCAGTATTTT. Its protein is CAISESLAGGQSTQYF. The V gene is TRBV10-3, the J gene TRBJ2-3; the match to TRBD2 covers 11 bases. Trimming cost V 0 bases and J 8 bases; bases outside gene matches: 7. Germline V gives CDR1 ENHRY, CDR2 SYGVKD. The length of the CDR3 is 16 residues.

The V and J genes are TRBV6-6 and TRBJ1-5, with a tentative D call TRBD1 (5 bases). The CDR3 runs 15 residues. Germline V gene lookup returns CDR1 MNHNY and CDR2 SVGAGI (reference sequence). V lost 8 bases and J lost 2, with 16 bases in between. CDR3 nucleotide sequence: TGTGCCAGCGGGGGGGGTTTGAGCGGCAATCAGCCCCAGCATTTT. Protein product: CASGGGLSGNQPQHF.

The gene calls are TRBV10-3 and TRBJ2-7, with 7 nucleotides matching TRBD2. This CDR3 has 13 residues. V shed 5 bases, J shed 0 bases, and the junction held 1 base outside the gene matches. Germline V gives CDR1 ENHRY, CDR2 SYGVKD. The DNA of the CDR3 is TGTGCCATCAGTAGCGGGACCTCCTACGAGCAGTACTTC. Translated, it gives CAISSGTSYEQYF.

A word on this clone: The junction departs from the called germline gene at one end, perhaps through a read error. DNA for the CDR3: TGCGCCAGCAGTGATTTCAGGGATGCCTTC. This codes for CASSDFRDAF. The chain employs TRBV10-1 and TRBJ1-2, with a weak D call TRBD1 (5 bases). Looked up from germline, CDR1 is WNHNN and CDR2 is SYGVQD (reference sequence). CDR3 size: 10 residues.

This chain links TRBV5-1 with TRBJ2-5, with no clear D. V shed 0 bases and J shed 2 bases, with 5 bases lying between them. Germline V gene data show CDR1 as SGHRS and CDR2 as YFSETQ. This CDR3 comprises 13 residues. CDR3 sequence reads: CASSLGRQETQYF. The CDR3 DNA reads as TGCGCCAGCAGCTTGGGTCGGCAAGAGACCCAGTACTTC.

V gene TRBV2 combines with J gene TRBJ2-7; weak D call: TRBD2 (5 bases). The V gene lost 5 bases and the J gene lost 2 bases, with 13 bases spanning the gap. Looked up from germline, CDR1 is SNHLY and CDR2 is FYNNEI. The CDR3 consists of 14 residues. The chain's CDR3 is CASSPRQTTYEQYF. CDR3 DNA: TGTGCCAGCAGTCCTCGGCAGACTACCTACGAGCAGTACTTC.

This clone appeared once. The chain employs TRBV14 and TRBJ1-4, with D uncertain. Germline CDR1 is SGHDN and CDR2 is FVKESK. The V end lost 3 bases, the J end lost 7 bases, and 12 bases lay between the germline ends. This CDR3 is 14 amino acids long. The CDR3 bases are TGTGCCAGCAGCCAGCCGGCGCGGGGTGAAAAACTGTTTTTT. This sequence encodes CASSQPARGEKLFF.

V usage is TRBV10-1 and J usage is TRBJ2-3, with 9 nucleotides matching TRBD2. The V gene end was trimmed by 1 base and the J gene end by 0 bases; junction bases not matched to a gene: 5. This CDR3 has 17 amino acids. Germline CDR1 reads WNHNN; CDR2 reads SYGVQD (reference sequence). The CDR3 here is CASSEWAGGSSTDTQYF. Written as DNA, the CDR3 is TGCGCCAGCAGTGAGTGGGCGGGGGGGTCTAGCACAGATACGCAGTATTTT.

V gene TRBV4-1 combines with J gene TRBJ1-1; 7 bases align to TRBD1. Germline CDR1 reads MGHRA; CDR2 reads YSYEKL. The ends lost 1 base at V and 3 bases at J; junction bases unmatched: 14. This CDR3 region has 18 residues. DNA for the CDR3: TGCGCCAGCAGCCAAGTCGGGATTGCGGACAGGTTGGACACTGAAGCTTTCTTT. This translates into CASSQVGIADRLDTEAFF.

V gene TRBV29-1 combines with J gene TRBJ1-1; no clear D gene. Trimming removed 4 bases at V and 5 bases at J, with 8 bases between. The CDR3 loop spans 11 amino acids. In germline, CDR1 is SQVTM, CDR2 ANQGSEA. CDR3 amino acids: CSVASGTEAFF. The CDR3 DNA follows: TGCAGCGTTGCGAGCGGTACTGAAGCTTTCTTT.

The rearrangement links TRBV4-3 to TRBJ1-4, with D perhaps matching TRBD1 (5 bases). Germline V lookup: CDR1 LGHNA, CDR2 YSLEER. CDR3 size: 16 residues. V dropped 0 bases and J dropped 7 bases, with 15 bases sitting between them. The CDR3 coding sequence is TGCGCCAGCAGCCAAGACTGGCAGGGAATAGGTGAAAAACTGTTTTTT. Translation gives CASSQDWQGIGEKLFF.

This chain joins TRBV30 and TRBJ2-5; D perhaps matches TRBD2 (5 bases). This CDR3 contains 14 residues. The V end was cut by 2 bases, the J end by 2 bases, with 12 bases between. From germline, CDR1 is GTSNPN and CDR2 SVGIG (reference sequence). The CDR3 is CAWSPGSPQETQYF. CDR3 nucleotides: TGTGCCTGGAGTCCGGGGTCACCTCAAGAGACCCAGTACTTC.